This section outlines one TCR beta chain sequence together with its context. Antigen: not known. The study profiled TCR beta VDJ and CDR3 using genomic DNA as template. TCRdb itself ran the reads through MiXCR, one entry per CDR3 protein. The sample comprises 150,000 to 200,000 distinct CDR3 sequences, about 47% of which are singletons, and roughly 3% rests with the top ten. This specimen comes from a study of CD8+CD57+ T cells in acquired aplastic anemia. Study in general: The study obtained an average of approximately 2.9 ug of DNA from sorted CD4+ and CD8+ cells. Read counts for CD4+ cells (from healthy donors) averaged about 10 million.

Per the germline V gene, CDR1 is SGHTA and CDR2 is FQGNSA. The CDR3 consists of 10 residues. Trimming removed 0 bases from V and 7 bases from J, with 0 bases in between. Whole-study results and caveats: Patients had roughly 29 CD8+ CDR3 sequences in common with controls (the shared set). Between the patient and control groups, CD8+ Simpson's diversity did not differ significantly.

The rearrangement uses TRBV7-2 and TRBJ1-2; D is unresolved. The sequencing sample was made of sorted CD4+, CD8+, or CD8+CD57+ T cells (not recorded which) from PBMCs. This receptor was obtained from a human donor in good health. CDR3 region: CASSLAGYTF. CDR3 coding DNA: TGTGCCAGCAGCTTAGCTGGCTACACCTTC.